The 5 T cell receptor beta chains presented below share a single source sample, sequenced in a study of regulatory T cells in long-lasting Graves disease. Time point denoted: newly diagnosed GD, antithyroid drugs for less than 3 months. Following extraction of RNA from PBMCs, that RNA was used to make the TCR library. Investigators prepared the TCR beta libraries by applying iRepertoire HTBI primers and Arm-PCR of CDR3 regions. A single record per CDR3 protein comes from TCRdb applying MiXCR to the multiplex PCR reads. The repertoire has about 540,000 distinct CDR3 sequences, around an eighth of them found once; the top ten carry approximately 9.3%. This same sample was also taken into another study, of T cells in Graves' hyperthyroidism and ophthalmopathy.

Sequences were derived from peripheral blood mononuclear cells (PBMCs), sampled at new diagnosis, from a patient treated with antithyroid drugs. The receptors were sampled from a man aged 25-45 years with Graves disease.

This clonotype was detected a few times. V usage is TRBV10-1 and J usage is TRBJ1-3; no definite D call. V lost 3 bases and J lost 6, with 12 bases in between. This CDR3 has 14 residues. The germline V gene encodes CDR1 WNHNN and CDR2 SYGVQD (reference sequence). The chain's CDR3 is CASSEGSTLNTIYF. DNA of the CDR3: TGCGCCAGCAGTGAAGGATCCACCTTAAACACCATATATTTT.

The chain uses TRBV5-1 and TRBJ1-2; possibly TRBD1 for D (6 bases). CDR1 is SGHRS and CDR2 is YFSETQ in the germline V gene. Trimming shortened V by 2 bases and J by 8 bases, and 22 bases separated the two germline ends. The CDR3 extends over 16 amino acids. CDR3 loop: CASSLVGAELLSGYTF. CDR3 sequence (DNA): TGCGCCAGCAGCTTAGTGGGGGCAGAACTCCTCTCAGGCTACACCTTC.

This chain uses TRBV27 with TRBJ2-3; a possible D gene is TRBD2 (5 bases). Germline-derived CDR1 and CDR2 are MNHEY and SMNVEV (reference sequence). The CDR3 has 12 residues. The V end was cut by 5 bases, the J end by 6 bases, with 9 bases between. The CDR3 is CASSGSVDTQYF. For the CDR3, the DNA is TGTGCCAGCAGTGGTAGCGTTGATACGCAGTATTTT.

This clonotype has at least ten counts. CDR3 in amino acids: CASSPTGWGTEAFF. In DNA form, the CDR3 reads TGTGCCAGCAGTCCGACAGGCTGGGGCACTGAAGCTTTCTTT. V usage is TRBV12-3 or TRBV12-4 and J usage is TRBJ1-1; the D gene is possibly TRBD1 (6 bases). The CDR3 is 14 amino acids. V lost 5 bases and J 4 bases, leaving 14 bases between the germline ends.

This clonotype was observed a handful of times. The rearrangement uses TRBV6-2 or TRBV6-3 and TRBJ2-5; TRBD1 might be the D (7 bases). The CDR3 length is 15 residues. V dropped 0 bases and J dropped 3 bases, with 11 bases sitting between them. From germline, CDR1 is MNHEY and CDR2 SVGEGT. This CDR3 reads CASSYSRGAEETQYF. DNA for the CDR3: TGTGCCAGCAGTTACTCCAGGGGGGCAGAAGAGACCCAGTACTTC.